The 6 T cell receptor beta chains below come from one sample, sequenced in a study of cytomegalovirus exposure and HLA in healthy donors. The study ran its PCR with 60 Vbeta and 13 Jbeta primers. Sequenced by immunoSEQ multiplex PCR; TCRdb stores in-frame clones only, minus some. The table shows 170,000 or so clones, with 80% occurring only once. The sequenced sample consisted of PBMCs. The source of these receptors is a boy aged 10-17 years in good health and CMV-seronegative.

The chain links TRBV7-9 to TRBJ1-2; D is undetermined. V lost 5 bases to trimming and J lost 0 bases, with 13 bases between them. The CDR3 is 15 amino acids. Germline V gene lookup returns CDR1 SEHNR and CDR2 FQNEAQ (reference sequence). In DNA form, the CDR3 reads TGTGCCAGCAGCACGGGTACATCCCCTAACTATGGCTACACCTTC. It translates to CASSTGTSPNYGYTF.

The chain combines TRBV19 with TRBJ2-2; the D gene is possibly TRBD2 (6 bases). Looked up from germline, CDR1 is LNHDA and CDR2 is SQIVND (reference sequence). The V gene lost 10 bases and the J gene lost 2 bases, with 14 bases spanning the gap. The CDR3 is 14 amino acids. CDR3 amino acids: CATNPGTNTGELFF. The CDR3 DNA reads as TGTGCCACAAACCCCGGGACTAACACCGGGGAGCTGTTTTTT.

This clone was observed a handful of times. This sequence joins TRBV13 and TRBJ1-2, with 8 bases that match TRBD1. The V segment lost 5 bases and the J segment 4 bases; nucleotides outside the gene matches: 9. The CDR3 sequence is 15 residues long. The germline V gene encodes CDR1 PRHDT and CDR2 FYEKMQ (reference sequence). CDR3 sequence: CASSPGDRPIYGYTF. CDR3 nucleotides: TGTGCCAGCAGCCCAGGGGACAGGCCAATCTATGGCTACACCTTC.

The rearrangement links TRBV11-2 to TRBJ1-2, with D hard to call. V lost 0 bases to trimming and J lost 4 bases, with 9 bases between them. CDR3 length equals 14 residues. Germline V gene data show CDR1 as SGHAT and CDR2 as FQNNGV. CDR3 sequence: CASSLDHPIYGYTF. The CDR3 DNA follows: TGTGCCAGCAGCTTAGATCATCCAATCTATGGCTACACCTTC.

The chain has TRBV11-3 and TRBJ2-7; 10 bases match TRBD2. The CDR3 runs to 18 residues. Germline values: CDR1 SGHNT, CDR2 YENEEA. V lost 2 bases to trimming and J lost 0 bases; unmatched junction nucleotides: 10. DNA for the CDR3: TGTGCCAGCAGCTTATCCTGGCTAGCGGGAGCGAGCTCCTACGAGCAGTACTTC. It is translated as CASSLSWLAGASSYEQYF.

The gene calls are TRBV2 and TRBJ2-2, with D perhaps TRBD2 (6 bases). V was pared by 6 bases and J by 6 bases, with 20 bases between. This CDR3 spans 16 amino acids. The germline gives CDR1 SNHLY, CDR2 FYNNEI. CDR3 sequence: CASSRPGTSRSGELFF. The CDR3 nucleotides are TGTGCCAGCAGCCGACCCGGGACTTCGCGATCCGGGGAGCTGTTTTTT.